This TCR beta chain emerged from a study of T cell responses to AZD1222 COVID-19 vaccine. Broader study findings: Most donors were white British, females outnumbered males, and clonal diversity was possibly underestimated. Repertoires were sampled only after the peak T cell response. Among vaccine-associated CD4 TCRs, coverage spanned spike, with dominance at 160-218 and 743-854.

Generated by immunoSEQ multiplex PCR, the TCRdb table keeps only in-frame clones and is missing some. Counted here are roughly 82,000 clones, around 84% occurring once; the ten biggest clones make up approximately 13%. The germline CDR1 and CDR2 sequences are SGHRS and YFSETQ. The CDR3 is 15 amino acids. Trimming stripped 1 base from V and 5 bases from J, with 15 bases between. Turning to this clone: What it binds is not known.

The sequenced sample was peripheral blood, obtained on day 0 of AZD1222 vaccination. The gene calls are TRBV5-1 and TRBJ1-1, with D possibly being TRBD1 (6 bases). The source is an adult in good health. CDR3: CASSLIPGGETEAFF. In nucleotides, the CDR3 is TGCGCCAGCAGCTTGATTCCCGGGGGCGAGACTGAAGCTTTCTTT.